One sample yielded the 16 T cell receptor beta chains listed below, sequenced in a study of T cells in women clearing cervical HPV infection. Using immunoSEQ multiplex PCR, the repertoire was profiled, and TCRdb retains in-frame clones only, with some absent. The sample table sets out about 41,000 clones. Material: blood buffy coat. Receptor source: a woman between 18 and 70 years old with a cervical HPV16 infection that either progressed to CIN3+ or cleared (not recorded which).

Of note for this clone: The read ends 3 residues early relative to the CDR3; the germline J gene fills the gap. The gene calls are TRBV5-1 and TRBJ1-1; 7 bases are shared with TRBD1. Trimming removed 4 bases from V and 1 base from J; junction bases left unmatched: 13. The CDR3 extends over 17 amino acids. Germline V gives CDR1 SGHRS, CDR2 YFSETQ. The covered CDR3 bases are TGCGCCAGCAGCCCCTCGGCGCAGGGGGTGGCGAACACTGAA. Protein sequence: CASSPSAQGVANTE. The full CDR3 reads CASSPSAQGVANTEAFF. The full variable domain, its missing parts supplied by reference TRBV5-1 and TRBJ1-1, is KAGVTQTPRYLIKTRGQQVTLSCSPISGHRSVSWYQQTPGQGLQFLFEYFSETQRNKGNFPGRFSGRQFSNSRSEMNVSTLELGDSALYLCASSPSAQGVANTEAFFGQGTRLTVV.

With respect to this clone: The read terminates 3 residues before the CDR3 end, so the remaining end is supplied by the germline J gene. The genes are TRBV19 and TRBJ2-1, with 7 bases that match TRBD2. This CDR3 has 14 amino acids. CDR1 LNHDA and CDR2 SQIVND come from the germline V gene (reference sequence). With V trimmed by 5 bases and J by 8 bases, 9 bases remained unmatched. CDR3 DNA, as far as it was read: TGTGCCAGTAGTCCCTGGGGGGGAGCCGATGAG. Its translation is CASSPWGGADE. From start to end, the CDR3 is CASSPWGGADEQFF. Complete variable domain (other parts from reference TRBV19 and TRBJ2-1): DGGITQSPKYLFRKEGQNVTLSCEQNLNHDAMYWYRQDPGQGLRLIYYSQIVNDFQKGDIAEGYSVSREKKESFPLTVTSAQKNPTAFYLCASSPWGGADEQFFGPGTRLTVL.

On this clone itself: The read ends 3 residues early relative to the CDR3; the germline J gene fills the gap. J is TRBJ1-1 and V is TRBV5-1; TRBD1 agrees at 8 bases. V lost 4 bases to trimming and J lost 7 bases; unmatched junction nucleotides: 6. The CDR3 loop spans 13 amino acids. Germline V gives CDR1 SGHRS, CDR2 YFSETQ. Partial CDR3 DNA: TGCGCCAGCAGCGAGGACAGGGCTGGTGAA. Its protein product is CASSEDRAGE. The entire CDR3 protein reads CASSEDRAGEAFF.

Turning to this clone: The read falls 3 residues short of the CDR3 end, and the missing part is taken from the germline J gene. This rearrangement joins TRBV7-8 to TRBJ2-3; 7 bases map to TRBD2. The CDR3 has 16 amino acids. The germline V gene encodes CDR1 SGHVS and CDR2 FQNEAQ. V was clipped by 1 base and J by 2 bases; unmatched bases: 6. CDR3 DNA, as far as it was read: TGTGCCAGCAGCTTAGTCTCCCTAGCGGCCACAGATACG. Translated: CASSLVSLAATDT. The CDR3 as a whole reads CASSLVSLAATDTQYF.

Details on this clone: The read ends 3 residues shy of where the CDR3 ends; the end is completed using the germline J gene. This sequence joins TRBV30 and TRBJ1-4, with D possibly being TRBD1 (5 bases). Per the germline V gene, CDR1 is GTSNPN and CDR2 is SVGIG (reference sequence). The CDR3 contains 15 residues. V lost 1 base and J lost 4, with 13 bases in between. The DNA read from the CDR3 is TGTGCCTGGAGTGCGTCCGGGGGGATTAATGAAAAA. Encoded protein: CAWSASGGINEK. The whole CDR3 region reads CAWSASGGINEKLFF. Full variable domain (missing parts from reference TRBV30 and TRBJ1-4): SQTIHQWPATLVQPVGSPLSLECTVEGTSNPNLYWYRQAAGRGLQLLFYSVGIGQISSEVPQNLSASRPQDRQFILSSKKLLLSDSGFYLCAWSASGGINEKLFFGSGTQLSVL.

Regarding this clone: The read falls 3 residues short of the CDR3 end, and the missing part is taken from the germline J gene. The chain has TRBV6-2 or TRBV6-3 and TRBJ2-3, with D tentatively TRBD1 (6 bases). Germline V gene sequence: CDR1 MNHEY, CDR2 SVGEGT. There are 17 residues in the CDR3. Trimming cost V 0 bases and J 1 base, with 14 bases left between them. The sequenced CDR3 bases are TGTGCCAGCAGTTACTCCCCGGACAGTGAACGCACAGATACG. This translates into CASSYSPDSERTDT. The CDR3 reads in full as CASSYSPDSERTDTQYF.

Comment on this clone: The read halts 3 residues ahead of the CDR3 end, with the missing end drawn from the germline J gene. The V and J genes are TRBV11-2 and TRBJ1-1; a weak D match, TRBD1 (6 bases). The CDR3 sequence is 12 residues long. Germline V lookup: CDR1 SGHAT, CDR2 FQNNGV. V lost 11 bases to trimming and J lost 5 bases, with 15 bases between them. CDR3 DNA, as far as it was read: TGTGCCGGATTTGGGGGCTCAACTGAA. This encodes CAGFGGSTE. The whole CDR3 sequence reads CAGFGGSTEAFF. Full variable domain (missing parts from reference TRBV11-2 and TRBJ1-1): EAGVAQSPRYKIIEKRQSVAFWCNPISGHATLYWYQQILGQGPKLLIQFQNNGVVDDSQLPKDRFSAERLKGVDSTLKIQPAKLEDSAVYLCAGFGGSTEAFFGQGTRLTVV.

CDR3 DNA (partial): TGCGCCAGCAGCTTGGAGAGGGGAGCTGAA. Encoded protein: CASSLERGAE. The whole CDR3 sequence is CASSLERGAEAFF. V gene TRBV5-1 combines with J gene TRBJ1-1, with D maybe TRBD1 (5 bases). The read ends 3 residues shy of where the CDR3 ends; the end is completed using the germline J gene. V was trimmed by 0 bases and J by 6 bases, leaving 9 bases between them. The CDR3 loop spans 13 amino acids. Per the germline V gene, CDR1 is SGHRS and CDR2 is YFSETQ.

Comments on this clone: The read falls 3 residues short of the CDR3 end, and the missing part is taken from the germline J gene. The chain employs TRBV7-3 and TRBJ2-7, with 7 bases matching TRBD2. The germline gives CDR1 SGHTA, CDR2 FQGTGA. The CDR3 sequence is 13 residues long. The trim removed 2 bases at V and 4 bases at J, leaving 2 bases unmatched. The CDR3 loop reads CASSLGLGYEQYF. The sequenced part of the CDR3 DNA is TGTGCCAGCAGCTTAGGACTAGGGTACGAG.

Comments on this clone: The CDR3 end is not reached by the read, which stops 3 residues before it; the germline J gene fills it in. This rearrangement joins TRBV19 to TRBJ1-1; D is possibly TRBD1 (5 bases). Deletions cut 7 bases from V and 2 bases from J, with 17 bases between. The V gene's germline CDR1 is LNHDA and CDR2 SQIVND (reference sequence). The length of the CDR3 is 15 residues. The CDR3 protein is CASTPLGEVNTEAFF. The covered CDR3 bases are TGTGCCAGTACCCCCTTAGGGGAGGTTAACACTGAA.

In the case of this clone: The read finishes 3 residues shy of the CDR3 end, and the germline J gene is used to complete it. The chain uses TRBV19 and TRBJ2-1; the D is unclear. The CDR3 consists of 15 residues. From germline, CDR1 is LNHDA and CDR2 SQIVND (reference sequence). Trimming left V 3 bases short and J 0 bases short, with 9 bases between. CDR3 DNA, as far as it was read: TGTGCCAGTAGTATTTCAGCGAGCTCCTACAATGAG. Residues: CASSISASSYNE. The complete CDR3 sequence is CASSISASSYNEQFF.

Points on this clone: The read falls 3 residues short of the CDR3 end, and the missing part is taken from the germline J gene. The genes are TRBV5-1 and TRBJ2-1, with 13 bases identical to TRBD2. The CDR3 extends over 17 amino acids. Trimming at V came to 3 bases and at J to 1 base, leaving 4 bases not matched to a gene. In germline, CDR1 is SGHRS, CDR2 YFSETQ. The CDR3 protein is CASSSRTSGGSYNEQFF. CDR3 DNA (partial): TGCGCCAGCAGCTCCAGGACTAGCGGGGGTTCCTACAATGAG.

As regards this clone: Sequencing ends 3 residues short of the CDR3 end; the germline J gene provides the rest. V is TRBV20-1 and J is TRBJ2-1, with no clear D. This CDR3 is 13 amino acids long. CDR1 and CDR2 from the germline V gene are DFQATT and SNEGSKA (reference sequence). Trimming took 1 base from V and 6 from J, leaving 10 bases between them. CDR3 bases read: TGCAGTGCTAGAGCGATGGCCTCCAATGAG. Its translation is CSARAMASNE. The complete CDR3 reads CSARAMASNEQFF.

To note about this clone: The read stops 3 residues short of the end of the CDR3; the missing end is completed from the germline J gene. The chain recombines TRBV20-1 with TRBJ1-4; possible D gene TRBD1, 6 bases. CDR1 and CDR2 from the germline V gene are DFQATT and SNEGSKA (reference sequence). The CDR3 is made up of 15 amino acids. V lost 6 bases and J lost 7, with 21 bases in between. The CDR3 bases that were read are TGCAGTGCCGCATACAGGGAAGTAGCTAGTGAAAAA. This gives the protein CSAAYREVASEK. The CDR3 as a whole reads CSAAYREVASEKLFF.

Details on this clone: The read comes to an end 3 residues before the CDR3 does, leaving the germline J gene to fill in the end. The chain links TRBV2 to TRBJ1-3; TRBD1 matches at 8 bases. Per the germline V gene, CDR1 is SNHLY and CDR2 is FYNNEI. J was trimmed by 7 bases and V by 4 bases; bases with no gene match: 3. This CDR3 region has 13 residues. The CDR3 is CASSGTGGNTIYF. The covered CDR3 bases are TGTGCCAGCAGTGGAACAGGGGGTAACACC.

The sequenced part of the CDR3 DNA is TGTGCCAGCTTAGCGGGAGGGCCCGGGACC. Its translation: CASLAGGPGT. From start to end, the CDR3 is CASLAGGPGTQYF. This chain links TRBV6-2 or TRBV6-3 with TRBJ2-5, with 11 bases aligning to TRBD2. The missing CDR3 end, 3 residues past where the read stops, is filled in from the germline J gene. This CDR3 has 13 residues. Per germline, CDR1 MNHEY and CDR2 SVGEGT. V lost 8 bases and J lost 7; bases outside the gene matches: 6.